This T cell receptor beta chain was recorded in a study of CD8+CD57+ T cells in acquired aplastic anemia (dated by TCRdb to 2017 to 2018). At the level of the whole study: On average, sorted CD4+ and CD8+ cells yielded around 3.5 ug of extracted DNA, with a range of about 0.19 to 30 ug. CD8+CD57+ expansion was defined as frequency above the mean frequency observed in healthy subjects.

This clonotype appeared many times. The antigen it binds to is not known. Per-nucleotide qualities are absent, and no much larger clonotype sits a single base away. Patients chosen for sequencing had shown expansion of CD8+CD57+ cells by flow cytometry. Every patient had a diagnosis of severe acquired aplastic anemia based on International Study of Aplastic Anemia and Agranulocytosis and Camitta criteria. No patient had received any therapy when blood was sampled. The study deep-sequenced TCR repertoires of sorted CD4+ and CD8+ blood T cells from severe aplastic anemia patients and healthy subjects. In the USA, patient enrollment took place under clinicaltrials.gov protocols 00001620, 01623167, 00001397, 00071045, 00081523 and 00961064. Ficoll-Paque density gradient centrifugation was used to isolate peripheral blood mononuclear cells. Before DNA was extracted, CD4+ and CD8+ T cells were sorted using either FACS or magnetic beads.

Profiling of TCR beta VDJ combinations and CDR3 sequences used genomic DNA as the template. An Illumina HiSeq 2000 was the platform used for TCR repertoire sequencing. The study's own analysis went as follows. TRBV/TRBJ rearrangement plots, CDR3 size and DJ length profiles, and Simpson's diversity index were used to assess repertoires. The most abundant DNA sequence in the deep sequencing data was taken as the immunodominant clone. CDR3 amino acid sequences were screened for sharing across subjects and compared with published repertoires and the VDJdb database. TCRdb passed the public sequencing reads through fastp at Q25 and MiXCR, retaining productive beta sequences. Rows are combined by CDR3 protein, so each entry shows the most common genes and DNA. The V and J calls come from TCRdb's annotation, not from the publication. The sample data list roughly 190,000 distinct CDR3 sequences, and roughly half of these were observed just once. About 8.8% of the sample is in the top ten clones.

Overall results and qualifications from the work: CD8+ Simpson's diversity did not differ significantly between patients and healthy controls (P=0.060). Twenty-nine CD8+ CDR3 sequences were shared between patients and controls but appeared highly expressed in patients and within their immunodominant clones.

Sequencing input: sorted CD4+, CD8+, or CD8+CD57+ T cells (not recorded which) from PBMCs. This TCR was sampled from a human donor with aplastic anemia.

CDR3 region: CASSSRLARFSNEQFF. Read as DNA, the sequence is TGTGCCAGTAGTTCACGCCTAGCGCGATTCTCTAATGAGCAGTTCTTC. The rearrangement combines TRBV19 with TRBJ2-1; matching of 6 bases hints at TRBD2 as the D gene. The germline V gene (reference sequence) yields LNHDA for CDR1 and SQIVND for CDR2. V lost 5 bases and J lost 7 bases; the stretch between them is 21 bases long. The CDR3 spans 16 residues, from the cysteine through the phenylalanine. The only DNA kept is the CDR3, 48 bases in frame from the first base.